A selection of T cell receptor beta chains follows, all from one sample in a study of naive and memory T cell subsets. MiXCR, run by TCRdb on the UMI-ligation and nested PCR reads, gives a single entry per CDR3 protein. Of approximately 80,000 distinct CDR3 sequences in the sample, about 10% were seen once. The sample was naive CD8+ T cells from blood. Source of these receptors: a human donor in good health. Both conserved end residues are part of each CDR3. Each record gives: J gene, clone size, D gene, V gene, CDR3 DNA, CDR3 protein. A D gene is named only where the DNA matches it firmly. For some rows the clone size is stated as once, few or many, or as a class when expanded; others skip it.

J: TRBJ2-5; size: many; D: NA; V: TRBV24-1; DNA: TGTGCCACCAGTGATTCAGTCATGTGGGAGACCCAGTACTTC; CDR3: CATSDSVMWETQYF
J: TRBJ2-3; size: NA; D: NA; V: TRBV27; DNA: TGTGCCAGCGGGGTTGTGGGCACAGATACGCAGTATTTT; CDR3: CASGVVGTDTQYF
J: TRBJ1-2; size: many; D: NA; V: TRBV29-1; DNA: TGCAGCACGGAGGTGGTCGAAGGCTACACCTTC; CDR3: CSTEVVEGYTF
J: TRBJ2-6; size: many; D: NA; V: TRBV5-4; DNA: TGTGCCAGCAGCTTCGGGAGCTCTGGGGCCAACGTCCTGACTTTC; CDR3: CASSFGSSGANVLTF
J: TRBJ2-7; size: few; D: NA; V: TRBV5-6; DNA: TGTGCCAGCAGCTTGGGGATTTCCGAGCAGTACTTC; CDR3: CASSLGISEQYF
J: TRBJ2-7; size: NA; D: NA; V: TRBV4-3; DNA: TGCGCCAGCAGCCCCCACGTTCTACAGACAGAGAAACCCTACGAGCAGTACTTC; CDR3: CASSPHVLQTEKPYEQYF
J: TRBJ2-7; size: NA; D: NA; V: TRBV28; DNA: TGTGCCACCCTCAGTTGTCCCTACGAGCAGTACTTC; CDR3: CATLSCPYEQYF
J: TRBJ2-1; size: few; D: NA; V: TRBV21-1; DNA: TGTGCCAGCAGCAAAGAGCGGGACCACCGTAGGTATGAGCAGTTCTTC; CDR3: CASSKERDHRRYEQFF
J: TRBJ2-1; size: many; D: TRBD2; V: TRBV12-3/TRBV12-4; DNA: TGTGCCAGCAGGACTAGCGGGGCCTACAATGAGCAGTTCTTC; CDR3: CASRTSGAYNEQFF
J: TRBJ1-1; size: few; D: NA; V: TRBV7-3; DNA: TGTGCCAGCAGCTTAAGCGACGGGGGCACTGAAGCTTTCTTT; CDR3: CASSLSDGGTEAFF
J: TRBJ2-3; size: NA; D: NA; V: TRBV28; DNA: TGTGCCAGCAGTCTGGGGCAGGGAGATACGCAGTATTTT; CDR3: CASSLGQGDTQYF
J: TRBJ2-7; size: NA; D: NA; V: TRBV9; DNA: TGTGCCAGCAGCGTAGACTCGGGCGAGCAGTACTTC; CDR3: CASSVDSGEQYF
J: TRBJ2-5; size: NA; D: TRBD2; V: TRBV11-2; DNA: TGTGCCAGCAGCCCGGGCGGGGGGCAGGATCAAGAGACCCAGTACTTC; CDR3: CASSPGGGQDQETQYF
J: TRBJ1-5; size: NA; D: NA; V: TRBV19; DNA: TGTGCCAGTAGTCCTGCCATATATCAGCCCCAGCATTTT; CDR3: CASSPAIYQPQHF
J: TRBJ2-1; size: few; D: NA; V: TRBV27; DNA: TGTGCCAGCAGTTTATACGAACCAGGGCCGTATGAGCAGTTCTTC; CDR3: CASSLYEPGPYEQFF
J: TRBJ2-3; size: many; D: TRBD2; V: TRBV20-1; DNA: TGCAGTGCTAGAGGACCGACTAGCGGGAGAACAGATACGCAGTATTTT; CDR3: CSARGPTSGRTDTQYF
J: TRBJ1-1; size: NA; D: NA; V: TRBV6-2/TRBV6-3; DNA: TGTGCCAGCAGTTATAGGACGGGGGCTCCTGAAGCTTTCTTT; CDR3: CASSYRTGAPEAFF
J: TRBJ2-7; size: few; D: TRBD1; V: TRBV12-3/TRBV12-4; DNA: TGTGCCAGCACCATCGGGACAGGGGGATTGGAGCAGTACTTC; CDR3: CASTIGTGGLEQYF
J: TRBJ1-4; size: many; D: TRBD1; V: TRBV10-3; DNA: TGTGCCATCAGTGAGTCGACCGTACAGGGGCCAACTAATGAAAAACTGTTTTTT; CDR3: CAISESTVQGPTNEKLFF
J: TRBJ2-7; size: many; D: NA; V: TRBV29-1; DNA: TGCAGTATCACGAAACCTAAGGCAGGGTACGAGCAGTACTTC; CDR3: CSITKPKAGYEQYF
J: TRBJ2-1; size: many; D: NA; V: TRBV29-1; DNA: TGCAGCGTTCAAGCCACTCAGGGTAGCTCCTACAATGAGCAGTTCTTC; CDR3: CSVQATQGSSYNEQFF
J: TRBJ2-1; size: many; D: NA; V: TRBV9; DNA: TGTGCCAGCAGCGTAGTCCCCAGAGACAATGAGCAGTTCTTC; CDR3: CASSVVPRDNEQFF
J: TRBJ2-7; size: NA; D: NA; V: TRBV7-2; DNA: TGTGCCAGCAGCCGAGCGGGCCCGGACTCCTACGAGCAGTACTTC; CDR3: CASSRAGPDSYEQYF
J: TRBJ2-7; size: NA; D: NA; V: TRBV28; DNA: TGTGCCAGCAGGGCCGGAACAGGGCCCTACGAGCAGTACTTC; CDR3: CASRAGTGPYEQYF
J: TRBJ2-5; size: NA; D: NA; V: TRBV11-1; DNA: TGTGCCAGCAGCTCGACCGGGACGGAGGGGGAGACCCAGTACTTC; CDR3: CASSSTGTEGETQYF
J: TRBJ2-5; size: NA; D: NA; V: TRBV28; DNA: TGTGCCAGCAGTTTAGGGGCGGACCAAGAGACCCAGTACTTC; CDR3: CASSLGADQETQYF
J: TRBJ2-3; size: NA; D: NA; V: TRBV27; DNA: TGTGCCAGCAAAGTCCGGACCTTGCGGGCCTCAGATACGCAGTATTTT; CDR3: CASKVRTLRASDTQYF
J: TRBJ2-7; size: few; D: TRBD2; V: TRBV5-6; DNA: TGTGCCAGCAGCTTGCAACTAGCGGGGCACGAGCAGTACTTC; CDR3: CASSLQLAGHEQYF
J: TRBJ1-1; size: NA; D: NA; V: TRBV12-3/TRBV12-4; DNA: TGTGCCAGCACCTCCGCGCTGGGGACTGAAGCTTTCTTT; CDR3: CASTSALGTEAFF
J: TRBJ2-3; size: NA; D: NA; V: TRBV11-2; DNA: TGTGCCAGCAGCTTAGAGTGGGCGGGGCTCACAGATACGCAGTATTTT; CDR3: CASSLEWAGLTDTQYF
J: TRBJ2-1; size: many; D: NA; V: TRBV29-1; DNA: TGCAGCGTTGAAGATCTTCGGGAGTATGAGCAGTTCTTC; CDR3: CSVEDLREYEQFF
J: TRBJ2-2; size: NA; D: NA; V: TRBV29-1; DNA: TGCAGCGTCGCCTTATCTGAGACTAGTTGGGACACCGGGGAGCTGTTTTTT; CDR3: CSVALSETSWDTGELFF